The sequence of this T cell receptor (beta chain) was determined in a study of lymphopenia after photon versus proton radiotherapy. This CDR3 has 11 amino acids. Here immunoSEQ multiplex PCR was the method, and the copy in TCRdb shows in-frame clones only, minus some. The sample records 15,000 to 20,000 clones, 92% being singletons. In regard to this clone: Antigen specificity is unknown.

Study conclusions and caveats: Survival link was tested only in deceased patients; proton benefit remains a possibility. Post-nadir diversity loss with photons came from oligoclonal expansion, particularly CD8+ Temra cells.

The material sequenced was peripheral blood, taken from a patient treated with photon-based radiotherapy. This chain joins TRBV21-1 and TRBJ1-1. TRBV21-1 is flagged as a pseudogene. The sequence derives from a middle-aged woman with cholangiocarcinoma. CDR3 residues: CASLRSDEAFF. Written as DNA, the CDR3 is TGTGCCAGCCTCCGATCCGACGAAGCTTTCTTT.